The clone carrying this T cell receptor (beta chain) was seen only a few times. The antigen is undetermined. The TCR cDNA carried a universal primer site and UMIs from 5'RACE template switching. TCRdb called the 5' RACE reads again in MiXCR, with one record for every CDR3 protein. The sample holds hundreds of thousands of distinct CDR3 sequences, 21% seen once. The sample belongs to a study of T cells after yellow fever vaccination. Study-wide results and limits: Most primary-vaccination clones reappeared after the booster (just under 98% CD4, 75% to 90% CD8). Bulk-population clonotypes that are abundant could appear as contaminants in FACS-sorted repertoires. Weaker overall, the secondary response nonetheless peaked faster (day 5 versus 15).

V was clipped by 7 bases and J by 7 bases; unmatched bases: 12. Germline values: CDR1 SQVTM, CDR2 ANQGSEA. CDR3 length equals 14 residues. The V and J genes are TRBV29-1 and TRBJ2-2, with 7 bases fitting TRBD1. The receptor was derived from a man between 18 and 35 years old who received the YFV17D yellow fever vaccine. The source was PBMCs, collected roughly 20 days after the first yellow fever vaccination. CDR3 sequence (DNA): TGCAGCGCTAGGTGGGCAGGGGGTATCGGGGAGCTGTTTTTT. Translating it yields CSARWAGGIGELFF.